This T cell receptor (beta chain) stems from a study of cytomegalovirus exposure and HLA in healthy donors. As for the study in general: It was reported in a later analysis that the same platform had been used for the approximately 110 validation repertoires as for the roughly 650 first-cohort repertoires. Whole-study findings and limits: Many donors carried some public TCRs, although rarity characterized most TCR sequences. Researchers catalogued roughly 170 TCR beta chains as cytomegalovirus-associated.

As concerns this clone: Its antigen is still unknown.

TCRdb's copy holds only in-frame clones and misses some; the assay was immunoSEQ multiplex PCR. The repertoire holds roughly 150,000 clones, roughly 91% seen once, with over 3% in the top ten. V lost 0 bases to trimming and J lost 0 bases, with 9 bases between them. CDR3 length equals 15 residues. Germline V gene lookup returns CDR1 LNHNV and CDR2 YYDKDF (reference sequence). The chain uses TRBV15 and TRBJ2-7; perhaps TRBD2 as D (6 bases). Material: PBMCs. The receptor's source is a woman aged 18-30 years in good health and CMV-seropositive. The CDR3 sequence is CATSRDLGGSYEQYF. The CDR3 nucleotides are TGTGCCACCAGCAGAGATTTGGGGGGCTCCTACGAGCAGTACTTC.